A selection of T cell receptor beta chains follows, all from one sample in a study of CD8 T cells in Susac syndrome. TCRdb reprocessed the immunoSEQ multiplex PCR reads via MiXCR and lists one record per CDR3 protein. The data contain approximately 100,000 distinct CDR3 sequences, 95% to 98% of them singletons. Sequencing input: CD4+ T cells from PBMCs. The receptor set was obtained from a human donor in good health. The CDR3 runs from the conserved cysteine through the conserved F or W. D genes are given only for firm matches. A row's size may be missing; if present it is once, few, many or a size class.

d_call j_call clone_size v_call cdr3_nt cdr3_aa
. TRBJ2-1 . TRBV14 TGTGCCAGCAGCCCCAGGGACCACCAACGGTACAATGAGCAGTTCTTC CASSPRDHQRYNEQFF
TRBD1 TRBJ1-5 . TRBV2 TGTGCCAGCAGCCTTGGACAGGTTAGCAATCAGCCCCAGCATTTT CASSLGQVSNQPQHF
TRBD1 TRBJ1-2 . TRBV2 TGTGCCAGCACCGCAGGGGGATTCTATGGCTACACCTTC CASTAGGFYGYTF
. TRBJ2-5 . TRBV3-1 TGTGCCAGCAGCCGCCCCACTAGGTGGGAGACCCAGTACTTC CASSRPTRWETQYF
. TRBJ2-3 . TRBV28 TGTGCCAGCAGCGGAACCTTCGGGGCGAACCTGAAAACCACAGATACGCAGTATTTT CASSGTFGANLKTTDTQYF
TRBD1 TRBJ1-1 . TRBV2 TGTGCCAGCTCAAACAACCCGGGACAGGGGGCGAAAGGGGCTTTCTTT CASSNNPGQGAKGAFF
TRBD1 TRBJ2-1 . TRBV19 TGTGCCAGTCGCTGGGACAGGGACAATGAGCAGTTCTTC CASRWDRDNEQFF
. TRBJ1-3 . TRBV11-1 TGTGCCAGCAGCTCCCGTCGGACCGAGGGAAACACCATATATTTT CASSSRRTEGNTIYF
. TRBJ2-5 few TRBV18 TGTGCCAGCTCACCAAGGGTAGGGGAGACCCAGTACTTC CASSPRVGETQYF
. TRBJ2-5 once TRBV7-3 TGTGCCAGCAGCTTCCAGCCGGGTCCCGAGACCCAGTACTTC CASSFQPGPETQYF
TRBD1 TRBJ2-7 once TRBV5-1 TGCGCCAGCAGCAGTGGACAGGGTGGGTACGAGCAGTACTTC CASSSGQGGYEQYF
TRBD1 TRBJ2-1 once TRBV5-1 TGCGCCAGCAGCTCAACAGGGGATTCCTACAATGAGCAGTTCTTC CASSSTGDSYNEQFF
TRBD1 TRBJ1-5 once TRBV7-2 TGTGCCAGCAGCTTAGCCCAGACAGGGGGTAATCAGCCCCAGCATTTT CASSLAQTGGNQPQHF
TRBD1 TRBJ2-3 . TRBV7-9 TGTGCCAGCAGCCTCCCGACAGGGGGCTTTGATACGCAGTATTTT CASSLPTGGFDTQYF
. TRBJ1-1 . TRBV7-2 TGTGCCAGCAGCCCCGGGAGGGGAGCTTTCTTT CASSPGRGAFF
TRBD1 TRBJ1-2 . TRBV29-1 TGCAGCGTTGATCCCCAGGGGGGGCGATTTGGCTACACCTTC CSVDPQGGRFGYTF
TRBD1 TRBJ2-1 . TRBV27 TGTGCCAGCAGTTTTCGGAGGGGGGGGACAGGGGAACGAAATGAGCAGTTCTTC CASSFRRGGTGERNEQFF
TRBD2 TRBJ2-1 once TRBV7-9 TGTGCCAGCAGCTTAACTAGCGGGGAGCAGTTCTTC CASSLTSGEQFF
TRBD1 TRBJ1-1 . TRBV3-1 TGTGCCAGCAGCCATAGCGACAGGGACACTGAAGCTTTCTTT CASSHSDRDTEAFF
. TRBJ2-2 . TRBV14 TGTGCCAGCAGCCAAGCGGCCGGGGAGCTGTTTTTT CASSQAAGELFF
TRBD2 TRBJ2-3 . TRBV28 TGTGCCAGCAGTTCGGAGCGGGAAAGCACAGATACGCAGTATTTT CASSSERESTDTQYF
TRBD1 TRBJ2-7 . TRBV18 TGTGCCAGCTCACCTGAGAGGACAGGGACCCACGAGCAGTACTTC CASSPERTGTHEQYF
. TRBJ2-5 . TRBV2 TGTGCCAGCAGTGGCCCTCGCGACCAGTACTTC CASSGPRDQYF
TRBD2 TRBJ2-5 . TRBV6-6 TGTGCCAGCTCTACTAGCGGGAGAGGGGAGACCCAGTACTTC CASSTSGRGETQYF
TRBD2 TRBJ2-1 . TRBV12-3/TRBV12-4 TGTGCCAGCAGTTTAAGAACGCTAGCGGGGGATGAGCAGTTCTTC CASSLRTLAGDEQFF
. TRBJ2-4 . TRBV6-5 TGTGCCAGCAGTTACTCTCACGGGAGTAGTACCAAAAACATTCAGTACTTC CASSYSHGSSTKNIQYF
. TRBJ1-1 . TRBV24-1 TGTGCCACCAGTGATTCAACAGACAAACCCCTCACTGAAGCTTTCTTT CATSDSTDKPLTEAFF
. TRBJ1-2 . TRBV18 TGTGCCAGCTCACCCGGACACACCGCTAACTATGGCTACACCTTC CASSPGHTANYGYTF
. TRBJ1-2 . TRBV14 TGTGCCAGCAGCCCTTACGGGGAGAACTATGGCTACACCTTC CASSPYGENYGYTF
TRBD1 TRBJ2-3 . TRBV29-1 TGCAGCCCTTGGGGGGGACAGGGTTACACAGATACGCAGTATTTT CSPWGGQGYTDTQYF
. TRBJ2-3 . TRBV6-5 TGTGCCAGCAGGGCTCGGCCTAGCACAGATACGCAGTATTTT CASRARPSTDTQYF
TRBD2 TRBJ2-5 . TRBV5-1 TGCGCCAGCAGCTTGGGGGCCGGGACTAGTACGTTTCGCCAGTACTTC CASSLGAGTSTFRQYF
. TRBJ1-1 . TRBV5-1 TGCGCCAGCAGCTTGGAACGGTGGGGGACTGAAGCTTTCTTT CASSLERWGTEAFF
. TRBJ2-6 . TRBV28 TGTGCCAGCGATGGGGCGTCTGGGGCCAACGTCCTGACTTTC CASDGASGANVLTF
. TRBJ2-1 . TRBV7-2 TGTGCCAGCAGCTTAGGGTACAATGAGCAGTTCTTC CASSLGYNEQFF